Described below is a single TCR beta chain sequence and its context. Trimming at V came to 1 base and at J to 3 bases, leaving 5 bases not matched to a gene. Germline values: CDR1 LNHDA, CDR2 SQIVND (reference sequence). CDR3 length: 16 amino acids. How the authors handled the data: Reference gene primer amplification in the assay estimated nucleated cell counts. The assay was immunoSEQ multiplex PCR, and TCRdb's table has in-frame clones only and misses some. D and trimming were read from the DNA, whereas the V and J calls and clone size are those reported in that table. The sample includes approximately 170,000 clones, roughly 70% of them seen just once. This sample stems from a study of blood T cell repertoires in COVID-19. Study details: Italy, Spain and the United States were the sources of the convalescent and acute COVID-19 samples. The analysed material was cDNA or gDNA that came from T cells, B-cell-depleted T cells, or PBMCs.

The specimen was peripheral blood. The chain employs TRBV19 and TRBJ1-4, with TRBD1 matching 7 bases. This TCR was recovered from a woman older than 75 with acute or convalescent COVID-19. In nucleotides, the CDR3 is TGTGCCAGTAGTATAGGAGGACAGGCTTCTAATGAAAAACTGTTTTTT. Translating gives CASSIGGQASNEKLFF.